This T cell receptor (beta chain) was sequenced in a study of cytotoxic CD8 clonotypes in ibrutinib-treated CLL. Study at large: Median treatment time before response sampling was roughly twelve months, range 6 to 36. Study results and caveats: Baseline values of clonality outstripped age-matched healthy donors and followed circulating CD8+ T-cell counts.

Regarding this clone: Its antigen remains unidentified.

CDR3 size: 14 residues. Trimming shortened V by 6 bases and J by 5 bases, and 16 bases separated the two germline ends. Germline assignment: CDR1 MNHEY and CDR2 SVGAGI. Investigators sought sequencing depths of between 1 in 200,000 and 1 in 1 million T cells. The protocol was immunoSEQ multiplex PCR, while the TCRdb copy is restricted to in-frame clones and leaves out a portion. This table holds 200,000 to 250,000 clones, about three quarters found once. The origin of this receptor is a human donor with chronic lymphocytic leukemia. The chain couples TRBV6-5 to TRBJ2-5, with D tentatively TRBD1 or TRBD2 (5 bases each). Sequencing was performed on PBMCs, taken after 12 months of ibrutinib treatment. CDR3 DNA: TGTGCCAGCAGCACCGGGACCCCAGGGGAGACCCAGTACTTC. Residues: CASSTGTPGETQYF.